The 6 T cell receptor beta chains in this list originate from one sample, sequenced in a study of blood T cells in healthy people across ages. Primers used in a second PCR of about 7 to 12 cycles were a sample-barcoded 5' primer and a J-beta primer mix. MiXCR was run by TCRdb on the 5' RACE reads, yielding one entry per CDR3 protein. The sample yields some 1,800,000 distinct CDR3 sequences, roughly two fifths seen once. Sequences were obtained from blood. Receptors originate from a human donor in good health.

CDR3 DNA sequence: TGTGCCATCAGTGAGGGGAGTGGCTACACCTTC. Amino acids: CAISEGSGYTF. The chain recombines TRBV10-3 with TRBJ1-2; D is uncertain. The V end lost 2 bases, the J end lost 7 bases, and 5 bases lay between the germline ends. Germline CDR1 ENHRY, CDR2 SYGVKD. The length of the CDR3 is 11 residues.

This clonotype was recorded many times. V and J are TRBV4-1 and TRBJ2-6; tentatively, D is TRBD1 (6 bases). CDR1 and CDR2 (germline): MGHRA, YSYEKL. Trimming cost V 1 base and J 1 base, with 11 bases left between them. The CDR3 has 17 amino acids. DNA of the CDR3: TGCGCCAGCAGCCAAGCATTTACAGGGTCTGGGGCCAACGTCCTGACTTTC. Amino acids: CASSQAFTGSGANVLTF.

The chain carries TRBV27 and TRBJ1-1; D is perhaps TRBD1 (5 bases). Per the germline V gene, CDR1 is MNHEY and CDR2 is SMNVEV (reference sequence). Trimming pared 2 bases from V and 6 bases from J, leaving 10 bases between. The CDR3 extends over 13 amino acids. The chain's CDR3 is CASSLGLGAEAFF. DNA for the CDR3: TGTGCCAGCAGTTTAGGGTTGGGGGCTGAAGCTTTCTTT.

This chain links TRBV20-1 with TRBJ2-3, with D perhaps TRBD2 (6 bases). CDR3 length equals 15 residues. Germline values: CDR1 DFQATT, CDR2 SNEGSKA (reference sequence). V dropped 3 bases and J dropped 0 bases, with 13 bases sitting between them. The CDR3 spells CSASGEASSTDTQYF. The CDR3 coding sequence is TGCAGTGCTAGCGGGGAGGCATCAAGCACAGATACGCAGTATTTT.

The chain couples TRBV13 to TRBJ2-3; no firm D call. Trimming took 1 base from V and 1 from J, leaving 9 bases between them. Germline loops: CDR1 PRHDT, CDR2 FYEKMQ (reference sequence). The CDR3 is 15 amino acids. The CDR3 DNA is TGTGCCAGCAGCTTAGTAAATTCCGGCACAGATACGCAGTATTTT. This encodes CASSLVNSGTDTQYF. The whole variable domain, filled in from reference TRBV13 and TRBJ2-3, reads AAGVIQSPRHLIKEKRETATLKCYPIPRHDTVYWYQQGPGQDPQFLISFYEKMQSDKGSIPDRFSAQQFSDYHSELNMSSLELGDSALYFCASSLVNSGTDTQYFGPGTRLTVL.

This clonotype was seen only a few times. One junction end does not reproduce the germline sequence, and a read error may be involved. The chain is built from TRBV6-2 or TRBV6-3 and TRBJ2-6, with D possibly being TRBD1 (5 bases). The CDR3 covers 15 residues. CDR1 MNHEY and CDR2 SVGEGT come from the germline V gene. In nucleotides, the CDR3 is TGTGCCAGCAGCTTGCAAGCAGCTGGGGCCAACGTCCGGACTTTC. This translates into CASSLQAAGANVRTF.